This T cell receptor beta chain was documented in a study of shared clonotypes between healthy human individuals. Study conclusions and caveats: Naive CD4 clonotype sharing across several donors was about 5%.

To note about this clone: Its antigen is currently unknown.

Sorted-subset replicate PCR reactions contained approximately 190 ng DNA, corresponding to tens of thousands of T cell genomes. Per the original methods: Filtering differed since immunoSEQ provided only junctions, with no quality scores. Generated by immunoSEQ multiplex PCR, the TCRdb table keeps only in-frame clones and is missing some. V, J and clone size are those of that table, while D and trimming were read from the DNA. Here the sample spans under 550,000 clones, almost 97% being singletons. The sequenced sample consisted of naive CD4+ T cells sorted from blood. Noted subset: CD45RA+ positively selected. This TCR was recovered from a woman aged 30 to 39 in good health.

CDR3 in amino acids: CASSQVGGPETQYF. DNA of the CDR3: TGCGCCAGCAGCCAAGTGGGGGGACCGGAGACCCAGTACTTC. The chain carries TRBV4-1 and TRBJ2-5, with TRBD2 as a possible D gene (6 bases). Germline V gene lookup returns CDR1 MGHRA and CDR2 YSYEKL. The V and J ends lost 1 base and 5 bases respectively, with 11 bases between them. CDR3 length: 14 amino acids.